This TCR beta chain was sequenced for a study of TIL therapy for anti-PD-1-resistant metastatic lung cancer. Study details: Tumor harvest preceded PD-1/PD-L1 blockade, followed by nivolumab treatment. Median patient age was about 56, ranging 38-75 years. By whole-exome sequencing, median non-synonymous tumor mutation burden was more than 1.2 mutations per megabase.

A single count supports this clone. The immunoSEQ assay was v3. Sequencing depth was around 1.9 million read pairs for survey level, about 5-6.5 million for deep. This table comes from immunoSEQ multiplex PCR, and its TCRdb copy is limited to in-frame clones, with some not included. The sample has approximately 47,000 clones, approximately 86% seen once; the top ten hold around 5.1%. CDR1 is SQVTM, CDR2 ANQGSEA, per germline. V was pared by 7 bases and J by 2 bases, with 10 bases between. This CDR3 is 12 amino acids long. This sample's time point: pre-treatment sample, taken before nivolumab and TIL therapy.

This material consisted of blood, taken at baseline. The V and J genes are TRBV29-1 and TRBJ2-3, with D possibly being TRBD2 (6 bases). This clonotype originated in a person aged 25 to 80 with non-small cell lung cancer. For the CDR3, the DNA is TGCAGCGGGAGGGACTTCACAGATACGCAGTATTTT. This codes for CSGRDFTDTQYF.